The TCR beta chain under discussion was sequenced for a study of cytomegalovirus exposure and HLA in healthy donors (dated by TCRdb to the late 2010s). Background on the whole study: An earlier analysis of approximately 590 of the donors reported more than 250 Gb of sequence data and 117 million unique TCR beta sequences from about 179 million T cells. Among 300 to 500 genotyped donors of the cohort, an average of around 250,000 unique TCR beta nucleotide sequences was sequenced per donor, of which 15% to 20% were non-productive. Using immunosequencing, the study profiled T cell repertoires from 500 to 800 subjects and related those repertoires to cytomegalovirus serostatus. Every discovery cohort repertoire had been produced on one sequencing platform. A later genetic analysis took genome-wide SNP genotypes for about 55% of the 666 donors and used that subset as a discovery cohort. Because of strong linkage in the cohort, five DR-DQ haplotypes were treated as single units for association and clustering. Among the roughly 400 genotyped donors, about 85% belonged to the genetic ancestry cluster associated with self-reported Caucasian donors. Donor age, sex, ethnicity and CMV serostatus were compiled together with the repertoire data. To decide whether each TCR beta V gene segment behaved as functional or pseudogenic, an earlier analysis of some 600 of the donors relied on high-throughput TCR beta sequencing. Roughly 300 gigabases of sequencing data and roughly 80 million unique TCR sequences made up an early release that covered 500 to 650 HLA-typed donors. Typing coverage varied by locus: about 620-630 donors for A, B, C, DRB1 and DQB1; 522 for DQA1; more than 600 for DPA1; approximately 490 for DPB1. HLA typing included class I and class II loci at four-digit resolution. The study combined high-throughput TCR immunosequencing, statistical association of individual TCRs with disease status, and machine learning to predict cytomegalovirus infection status. The aim of the study was to test whether cataloging public T cell receptors could identify signatures of past pathogen exposure. Rather than using new phenotypic data, the later analysis identified candidate immune exposures from TCR beta sequences and from how often those sequences occurred across donors. Besides the first cohort of 500 to 700 subjects, a separate validation cohort made up of about 120 different subjects was used. A later analysis re-examined previously published TCR beta repertoires from roughly 650 donors and added high-resolution HLA genotyping to investigate patterns of TCR occurrence.

Library method: the immunoSEQ multiplex PCR assay. For the multiplex PCR, a mixture combining 60 forward primers for TCR Vbeta segments and 13 reverse primers for TCR Jbeta segments was used. The CDR3 region of rearranged TCR beta genes was amplified from genomic DNA by a multiplex PCR assay. Amplified TCR beta libraries were sequenced as 87-base-pair reads on the Illumina HiSeq System. As for the authors' bioinformatics: In a later analysis, approximately 74 million unique TCR beta chains were counted across the roughly 610 repertoires, and roughly 11 million of these chains were shared by at least two donors. To remove PCR and sequencing errors, raw reads were error-corrected and collapsed into unique sequences using a nearest-neighbor algorithm that merged closely related sequences. V, D and J gene segments were assigned by aligning CDR3 sequences to IMGT reference sequences. For a sequence to be retained, a match of at least six nucleotides to both a V gene segment and a J gene segment was required. Rearrangements were classified as productive when the CDR3 lacked stop codons and remained in frame with V and J, and all other rearrangements were classified as non-productive. Following IMGT convention, CDR3 was defined as the stretch from the second conserved V-encoded cysteine to the conserved J-encoded phenylalanine. In an earlier analysis of approximately 500 of the donors, sequences lacking an unambiguous match to a single V gene segment were excluded. An earlier analysis of 500 to 700 of the donors classified V segments as functional when productive rearrangements were above 56.7% and as segregating when the standard deviation between donors was above 5%. A statistical classification framework was built to diagnose cytomegalovirus status from the catalog of TCR beta chain sequences. A later analysis assigned V and J genes by comparing TCR nucleotide sequences with IMGT/GENE-DB human TR gene sequences. Using the TCRdist pipeline, a later analysis assigned CDR3 sequences along with most-parsimonious VDJ recombination scenarios. In a later analysis, each TCR beta chain was defined by its CDR3 amino acid sequence together with its V-gene family, and reads without a unique V-gene family were excluded. A later analysis removed several hundred highly shared, low-generation-probability nucleotide sequences to deal with suspected cross-contamination and a sequencing artifact. In a later analysis, a clonal expansion index was calculated for each public chain from normalized within-repertoire ranks of inferred template counts. A later analysis computed generation probabilities with a VDJ recombination model fitted to out-of-frame rearrangements, and checked the results against IGoR. In a later analysis, hypergeometric tests were used to score TCR-TCR, TCR-HLA and TCR-CMV co-occurrence, with a repertoire-size bias correction applied to TCR pairs. False discovery rates were estimated in a later analysis by permuting HLA or CMV assignments 20 times. A later analysis grouped co-occurring TCRs with DBSCAN, adding TCRdist sequence similarity when clustering within HLA-allele-positive subsets. For co-occurrence clustering, repertoires with fewer than 30,000 or more than 120,000 public chains were excluded, along with 4 to 6 repertoires with anomalous nucleotide sharing. Drawn from immuneACCESS, this table holds only the in-frame rearrangements with V and J called that TCRdb kept. Clones are partly lost; checked studies trace under half to an unresolved V gene and leave the rest unexplained. V, J and clone size are taken as reported in that table, and D and trimming were inferred from the DNA itself. A total of approximately 150,000 clones appear in this sample, approximately 91% of them only once. The ten biggest clones cover about 0.51% of the sample.

The CDR3 has 13 amino acids, counting the end cysteine and phenylalanine. The entry retains the CDR3 DNA only, 39 bases that are in frame from base 1. The germline V gene gives CDR1 as SGHRS and CDR2 as YFSETQ. V is clipped by 0 bases and J by 8 bases, and the sequence between their germline boundaries is 11 bases long. A remark on this clone: The clone's antigen remains unknown. Per-base qualities were not stored, and no clone one base away is much larger.

Beyond this particular receptor, the publication reports: For the cohort, immune exposure information was limited to CMV serostatus. In a later analysis, TCR association rates were found to vary across HLA loci, with the most associated TCRs seen for DRB1 alleles and the fewest for HLA-C alleles. Because the 87-base-pair reads could not distinguish some IMGT-functional V segments, including TRBV6-2 and TRBV6-3, those segments were excluded. The study listed 164 TCR beta chains as associated with cytomegalovirus. The authors suggested that the approach could potentially be extended to other disease states and immunological phenotypes. According to a later analysis, most CMV-associated TCR beta chains appeared to be HLA-restricted, and the HLA associations seemed to be driven largely by CMV exposure. Correlated functional status among segregating V segments might be attributable to linkage disequilibrium, but an unknown experimental factor could not be ruled out. Compared with equally common non-associated chains, HLA-associated TCR beta chains in a later analysis were more clonally expanded and had lower generation probabilities. Assigning TCR associations to individual alleles was difficult when HLA alleles, especially DR and DQ, strongly co-occurred. Specific HLA alleles were associated with roughly 17,000 TCR beta sequences at a false discovery rate of 0.05 in a later analysis. Because HLA typing was unavailable for some donors at each locus, only the typed subset was used in association tests. Only TCR beta chains were sequenced in this cohort, and the absence of alpha or paired-chain data limited detectable features. An earlier analysis of approximately 540 of the donors showed that most TCR beta V segments appeared in productive rearrangements either about 90% or about 30% of the time, which broadly matched IMGT annotations. Over 15 rarely observed V segments, including chromosome 9 orphons, were excluded from the earlier analysis of approximately 500 of the donors because counts were too low. V-gene and J-gene trimming of TCR beta chains was associated with a missense DCLRE1C variant in a later genetic analysis, and the association was replicated in an independent cohort. Most TCR sequences were seen in very few donors, while some public TCRs were found in many individuals. Several of the top co-occurrence clusters appeared to be linked to parvovirus B19, influenza, CMV and Epstein-Barr virus, according to a later analysis. A further reported finding was that TCR beta sequences accurately predicted the HLA-A and HLA-B alleles for most subjects in the first cohort. According to a later genetic analysis, donors in an Asian-associated ancestry cluster had fewer N-insertions in productive TCRs than the approximately 630-donor mean. In both the original and validation cohorts, the classifier was reported to diagnose cytomegalovirus status with high specificity and sensitivity. A cluster of highly shared sequence variants was judged likely to represent a technical artifact of the sequencing pipeline. In vitro tests confirmed that a few of the cytomegalovirus-associated TCR beta chains recognize cytomegalovirus antigens. Presence/absence analyses assumed roughly uniform sequencing depth across donors, an assumption that may not hold.

The cohort was made up of 666 healthy bone marrow donors. At the time of sampling, all cohort members were nominally healthy, though unrecorded immune exposures were likely present. The donor tested CMV seronegative, placing the donor among the 350 or so seronegative members of the cohort. Every donor gave a peripheral blood sample, and the peripheral blood mononuclear cells from that sample were used for TCR beta sequencing. Genomic DNA was extracted from the blood cell samples with the Qiagen DNeasy Blood Extraction Kit. What was sequenced was PBMCs. This sequence uses TRBV5-1 and TRBJ1-2; the D gene is perhaps TRBD1, on 5 matching bases. The source of this sequence is a woman aged 40 to 50 in good health and CMV-seronegative. For the CDR3, the sequence is CASSLGTGGGYTF. The nucleotides read TGCGCCAGCAGCTTGGGTACAGGCGGAGGCTACACCTTC.